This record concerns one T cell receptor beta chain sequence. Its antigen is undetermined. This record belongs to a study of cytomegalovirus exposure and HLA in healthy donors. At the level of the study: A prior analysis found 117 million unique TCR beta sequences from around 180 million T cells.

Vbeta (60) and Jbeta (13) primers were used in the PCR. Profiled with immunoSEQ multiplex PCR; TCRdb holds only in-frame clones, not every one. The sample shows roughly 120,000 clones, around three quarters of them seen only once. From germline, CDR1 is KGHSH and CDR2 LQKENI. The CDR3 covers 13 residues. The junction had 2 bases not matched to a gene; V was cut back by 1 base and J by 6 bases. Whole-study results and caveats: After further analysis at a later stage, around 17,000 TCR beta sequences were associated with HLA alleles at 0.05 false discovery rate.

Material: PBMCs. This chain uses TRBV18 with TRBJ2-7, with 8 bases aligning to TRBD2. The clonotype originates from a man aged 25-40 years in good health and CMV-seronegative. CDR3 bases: TGTGCCAGCTCACCACAGCGGGAGACCGAGCAGTACTTC. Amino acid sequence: CASSPQRETEQYF.